A single sample gave rise to the 25 T cell receptor beta chains below, sequenced in a study of T cell responses to AZD1222 COVID-19 vaccine. Clones were read by immunoSEQ multiplex PCR, and TCRdb kept only the in-frame ones, dropping some. The table shows around 150,000 clones, with over 80% occurring only once. This material consisted of peripheral blood, taken 28 days after the second AZD1222 dose. The receptors were sampled from an adult who received the AZD1222 COVID-19 vaccine.

The chain employs TRBV5-1 and TRBJ2-1; D is unresolved. V dropped 1 base and J dropped 1 base, with 9 bases sitting between them. The CDR3 sequence is 15 residues long. The germline CDR1 and CDR2 sequences are SGHRS and YFSETQ. As DNA, the CDR3 is TGCGCCAGCAGCTTGATAGACGGATCCTACAATGAGCAGTTCTTC. It is translated as CASSLIDGSYNEQFF.

This chain joins TRBV7-9 and TRBJ1-5, with 7 bases identical to TRBD1. V shed 4 bases, J shed 6 bases, and the junction held 12 bases outside the gene matches. CDR1 and CDR2 from the germline V gene are SEHNR and FQNEAQ (reference sequence). CDR3 length equals 16 residues. In DNA, the CDR3 is TGTGCCAGCAGCTCCGGGACAGAAGGAGTTGGTCAGCCCCAGCATTTT. Amino acids: CASSSGTEGVGQPQHF.

The chain is built from TRBV6-5 and TRBJ2-1; unclear D gene. With 7 bases removed from V and 0 bases from J, the gap between germline ends came to 13 bases. The CDR3 runs 15 residues. CDR1 and CDR2 from the germline V gene are MNHEY and SVGAGI. For the CDR3, the DNA is TGTGCCAGCACCCCAGCGCGAGGCTCCTACAATGAGCAGTTCTTC. Its translation: CASTPARGSYNEQFF.

V is TRBV14 and J is TRBJ2-7; 10 positions agree with TRBD2. J was trimmed by 7 bases and V by 2 bases; bases with no gene match: 8. CDR3 length equals 15 residues. Germline V gene lookup returns CDR1 SGHDN and CDR2 FVKESK. The CDR3 is CASSQWSGGAGEQYF. Here the CDR3 DNA reads TGTGCCAGCAGCCAATGGAGCGGGGGGGCCGGGGAGCAGTACTTC.

J is TRBJ2-2 and V is TRBV11-3; the match to TRBD2 covers 7 bases. Germline lookup yields CDR1 SGHNT and CDR2 YENEEA. V lost 1 base and J lost 6; bases outside the gene matches: 2. The CDR3 totals 14 residues. CDR3 residues: CASSLARGAGELFF. CDR3 coding DNA: TGTGCCAGCAGCTTAGCTCGGGGGGCCGGGGAGCTGTTTTTT.

V is TRBV18 and J is TRBJ1-5, with no clear D. The CDR3 consists of 14 residues. CDR1 is KGHSH and CDR2 is LQKENI in the germline V gene. Trimming pared 2 bases from V and 4 bases from J, leaving 9 bases between. This CDR3 is CASSPIKANQPQHF. The CDR3, as DNA: TGTGCCAGCTCACCAATCAAGGCTAATCAGCCCCAGCATTTT.

CDR3 bases: TGTGCCAGCAGCTTAGTACAGAAAGGGGGTGAAGCTTTCTTT. This codes for CASSLVQKGGEAFF. The chain joins TRBV7-8 to TRBJ1-1, with TRBD1 as a possible D gene (6 bases). The V and J ends lost 1 base and 7 bases respectively, with 13 bases between them. The V gene's germline CDR1 is SGHVS and CDR2 FQNEAQ. This CDR3 is built from 14 residues.

V is TRBV11-3 and J is TRBJ2-5, with 7 bases aligning to TRBD2. Per germline, CDR1 SGHNT and CDR2 YENEEA. Losses at the gene ends were 8 bases for V and 5 bases for J; bases not matched to a gene: 8. This CDR3 region has 13 residues. The CDR3 DNA follows: TGTGCCAGCCGGCGGGGGTTTGCGGAGACCCAGTACTTC. It codes for CASRRGFAETQYF.

The rearrangement joins TRBV18 to TRBJ1-1, with 9 bases lining up with TRBD1. CDR1 KGHSH and CDR2 LQKENI come from the germline V gene. The CDR3 sequence is 18 residues long. Unmatched junction bases numbered 17, after V lost 5 bases and J lost 4 bases. The DNA for the CDR3 is TGTGCCAGCTCATACCTCGGGACAGGGATCCGTTCGGGCACTGAAGCTTTCTTT. Its translation: CASSYLGTGIRSGTEAFF. The whole variable domain, filled in from reference TRBV18 and TRBJ1-1, reads NAGVMQNPRHLVRRRGQEARLRCSPMKGHSHVYWYRQLPEEGLKFMVYLQKENIIDESGMPKERFSAEFPKEGPSILRIQQVVRGDSAAYFCASSYLGTGIRSGTEAFFGQGTRLTVV.

The V and J genes are TRBV6-5 and TRBJ2-5; TRBD1 matches at 8 bases. The CDR3 is 15 amino acids. Losses at the gene ends were 4 bases for V and 5 bases for J; bases not matched to a gene: 9. The V gene's germline CDR1 is MNHEY and CDR2 SVGAGI. The CDR3 loop is CASSWGDRMAETQYF. In DNA, the CDR3 is TGTGCCAGCAGTTGGGGGGACAGGATGGCGGAGACCCAGTACTTC.

The CDR3 loop is CASCVAGSYNEQFF. DNA for the CDR3: TGTGCCAGCTGCGTGGCGGGGTCCTACAATGAGCAGTTCTTC. J is TRBJ2-1 and V is TRBV2; the D gene is possibly TRBD2 (6 bases). There are 14 residues in the CDR3. The V end lost 8 bases, the J end lost 1 base, and 12 bases lay between the germline ends. Germline CDR1 SNHLY, CDR2 FYNNEI.

The rearrangement joins TRBV12-5 to TRBJ1-1; a possible D gene is TRBD1 (5 bases). The V end was cut by 2 bases, the J end by 10 bases, with 8 bases between. CDR3 length: 11 amino acids. Per germline, CDR1 LGHNT and CDR2 FRNRAP. CDR3 DNA sequence: TGTGCTAGTGGTTTGTGGGGGGTAGCTTTCTTT. Its translation: CASGLWGVAFF.

J is TRBJ2-1 and V is TRBV28; 8 bases map to TRBD1. J lost 5 bases, V lost 6 bases, and 3 bases had no gene match. This CDR3 has 13 residues. Germline values: CDR1 MDHEN, CDR2 SYDVKM. The CDR3 protein is CASRRQGNNEQFF. For the CDR3, the DNA is TGTGCCAGCAGGCGACAGGGGAACAATGAGCAGTTCTTC.

This chain connects TRBV4-3 to TRBJ2-3; D remains ambiguous. The CDR3 is 14 amino acids. Germline V lookup: CDR1 LGHNA, CDR2 YSLEER. Trimming took 3 bases from V and 4 from J, leaving 11 bases between them. The CDR3 DNA follows: TGCGCCAGCAGCCAGAGCCAGGCCGCAGATACGCAGTATTTT. Amino acid sequence: CASSQSQAADTQYF.

The rearrangement joins TRBV18 to TRBJ2-1; 9 bases agree with TRBD1. The CDR3 length is 15 residues. The V gene end was trimmed by 5 bases and the J gene end by 1 base; junction bases not matched to a gene: 3. Looked up from germline, CDR1 is KGHSH and CDR2 is LQKENI. CDR3 in DNA: TGTGCCAGCTCAGCCGGGACAGGGTCCTACAATGAGCAGTTCTTC. Encoded protein: CASSAGTGSYNEQFF.

V usage is TRBV4-2 and J usage is TRBJ2-7; D is perhaps TRBD1 (6 bases). V was pared by 0 bases and J by 3 bases, with 6 bases between. The CDR3 runs 13 residues. Germline assignment: CDR1 LGHNA and CDR2 YNFKEQ. The CDR3 sequence: CASSQEQGYEQYF. CDR3 coding DNA: TGTGCCAGCAGCCAAGAACAGGGCTACGAGCAGTACTTC.

V and J are TRBV30 and TRBJ2-7; tentative D call: TRBD2 (5 bases). CDR3 length: 14 amino acids. V gave up 0 bases and J gave up 7 bases, with 16 bases separating them. In germline, CDR1 is GTSNPN, CDR2 SVGIG (reference sequence). The CDR3 region has the DNA TGTGCCTGGAGTGTATACCGGCCTTCGGGGGAGCAGTACTTC. Its translation is CAWSVYRPSGEQYF.

This CDR3 reads CASSQDPSHASQGTGELFF. CDR3 bases: TGTGCCAGCAGCCAAGATCCGAGTCATGCCTCTCAGGGCACCGGGGAGCTGTTTTTT. The chain uses TRBV14 and TRBJ2-2; perhaps TRBD1 as D (5 bases). The CDR3 runs to 19 residues. Looked up from germline, CDR1 is SGHDN and CDR2 is FVKESK. Between the trimmed V and J ends, which lost 0 bases and 4 bases, there was a span of 21 bases.

The gene calls are TRBV19 and TRBJ1-1; D not resolved. Looked up from germline, CDR1 is LNHDA and CDR2 is SQIVND (reference sequence). V was clipped by 7 bases and J by 2 bases, with 14 bases between them. The CDR3 has 14 residues. CDR3 loop: CASNWGSGNTEAFF. The CDR3 region has the DNA TGTGCCAGTAACTGGGGATCCGGTAACACTGAAGCTTTCTTT.

J is TRBJ1-1 and V is TRBV12-3 or TRBV12-4; unclear D gene. The CDR3 sequence is 12 residues long. Trimming removed 3 bases from V and 9 bases from J, with 11 bases in between. Here the CDR3 DNA reads TGTGCCAGCAGTTTCCCCTCCTCAAAAGCTTTCTTT. Translation: CASSFPSSKAFF.

This clone was counted once. The rearrangement links TRBV11-2 to TRBJ2-7; 10 bases agree with TRBD2. This CDR3 region has 18 residues. J was trimmed by 1 base and V by 0 bases; bases with no gene match: 9. CDR1 is SGHAT and CDR2 is FQNNGV in the germline V gene. The CDR3 DNA is TGTGCCAGCAGCTTAGAGTCGGGAGCGGGGGGGACGTCCTACGAGCAGTACTTC. Protein sequence: CASSLESGAGGTSYEQYF. Full variable domain (remainder filled in from reference TRBV11-2 and TRBJ2-7): EAGVAQSPRYKIIEKRQSVAFWCNPISGHATLYWYQQILGQGPKLLIQFQNNGVVDDSQLPKDRFSAERLKGVDSTLKIQPAKLEDSAVYLCASSLESGAGGTSYEQYFGPGTRLTVT.

J is TRBJ2-2 and V is TRBV5-5; D not certain. Germline V gene data show CDR1 as SGHKS and CDR2 as YYEKEE (reference sequence). The ends were cut back, 4 bases at V and 5 bases at J, with 21 bases in the middle. CDR3 length: 17 residues. The CDR3 DNA sequence: TGTGCCAGCAGCCCGGAAACTCCCCGAATGGGGACCGGGGAGCTGTTTTTT. Amino acids: CASSPETPRMGTGELFF.

The V gene is TRBV3-1 (or the pseudogene TRBV3-2), the J gene TRBJ1-5; TRBD1 agrees at 11 bases. The V segment lost 0 bases and the J segment 6 bases; nucleotides outside the gene matches: 25. This CDR3 comprises 23 residues. From germline, CDR1 is LGHDT and CDR2 YNNKEL (reference sequence). This CDR3 reads CASSQEKVFSDRGPLAIFQPQHF. The CDR3 DNA reads TGTGCCAGCAGCCAAGAGAAGGTGTTTTCGGACAGGGGGCCCCTGGCGATTTTTCAGCCCCAGCATTTT.

The chain's CDR3 is CASSLGQDYGYTF. CDR3 in DNA: TGCGCCAGCAGCTTGGGACAGGACTATGGCTACACCTTC. The chain carries TRBV5-1 and TRBJ1-2; weak D call: TRBD1 (6 bases). Germline V gene data show CDR1 as SGHRS and CDR2 as YFSETQ. With 0 bases removed from V and 3 bases from J, the gap between germline ends came to 6 bases. This CDR3 spans 13 amino acids.

The V gene is TRBV19, the J gene TRBJ2-3; 8 bases are a match to TRBD2. This CDR3 has 13 amino acids. Trimming removed 6 bases from V and 6 bases from J; junction bases left unmatched: 5. Germline-derived CDR1 and CDR2 are LNHDA and SQIVND (reference sequence). As DNA, the CDR3 is TGTGCCAGTAGCCCGGGGGGGCTGGATACGCAGTATTTT. As protein: CASSPGGLDTQYF.